The sequence of this T cell receptor beta chain was determined in a study of regulatory T cells in long-lasting Graves disease (TCRdb year 2021). Looking at the study overall: Persistent Graves' disease was defined as antithyroid drug treatment for over 5 years with persistently positive TSH receptor autoantibodies. This study used TCR sequencing and RNA sequencing of peripheral blood to compare persistent Graves' disease patients against newly diagnosed Graves' disease patients. The study took place in China and was registered as a clinical trial. A total of around 35 samples were covered by TCR sequencing, comprising approximately 13 persistent and around 20 newly diagnosed Graves' disease patients. Antithyroid drugs had been taken for about 10.3 years on average by persistent Graves' disease patients in the clinical cohort. The study at large found these results: As a limitation, the authors acknowledged that the small sample size may reduce accuracy. TRBV28, TRBJ1-2 and TRBJ2-5 were preferentially used in persistent disease, while TRBV20-1 and TRBJ2-1 were favored in newly diagnosed disease. Persistent Graves' disease patients showed lower TCR Shannon entropy and fewer highly expanded clones than newly diagnosed patients, suggesting clonal expansion. Sequencing and analysis were restricted to the TCR beta chain. Patients with persistent disease shared more public clonotypes (around 2,500) than newly diagnosed patients did (966). Only peripheral blood was studied, because thyroid tissue, the primary lesion, was inaccessible.

The method behind the library was multiplex PCR. TCRdb lists the instrument as Illumina HiSeq 4000. iRepertoire HTBI primers and Arm-PCR amplification of CDR3 regions were used to construct TCR beta libraries. Before sequencing, the PCR products underwent gel purification. As for the original processing: Across samples, fewer than 70 TRBV and over 11 TRBJ segments were identified and used for gene usage analysis of CDR3 amino acid clonotypes. COPE and FqMerger were used to merge filtered high-quality paired reads into contigs. BLAST was used to align contigs to the IMGT TRBV, TRBD and TRBJ reference genes, and CDR3 was defined following IMGT. Highly expanded clones were defined as clonotypes with a frequency above 0.1%. Shannon entropy served as the measure of repertoire diversity, while the Gini coefficient captured V-J evenness. Clonotypes shared by more than one individual were considered public. TCRdb reran the public reads through fastp at Q25 and MiXCR, keeping productive beta chains. Entries that share a CDR3 protein sequence are merged under the most common genes and DNA. The V and J calls follow TCRdb's processing rather than the paper's. The sample table records some 450,000 distinct CDR3 sequences; around 22% of these occur just once. Of the sample, 26% falls within the top ten clones.

The time point label of this sample denotes: persistent/refractory GD, antithyroid drugs over 5 years with positive TRAb. For both TCR sequencing and RNA sequencing, RNA was extracted from PBMCs using TRIzol. Graves' disease was diagnosed according to American Thyroid Association guidelines. Patients for the study were recruited at an endocrinology department in Xi'an, China. Each patient gave 7 to 9.5 milliliters of peripheral blood, collected in an EDTA anticoagulant tube. Ficoll Paque Plus density gradient separation was used to isolate PBMCs, and no further T cell sorting was done. An Agilent 2100 Bioanalyzer and agarose gel were used to check RNA quality, while a NanoDrop 2000 measured RNA concentration. The CDR3 runs 14 residues from the cysteine to the phenylalanine. The entry retains the CDR3 DNA only, 42 bases that are in frame from base 1. V is pared back by 3 bases and J by 5 bases, with 16 bases lying between the germline termini. CDR1 SQVTM and CDR2 ANQGSEA were looked up in the germline V gene.

About this clonotype: Its antigen is currently not known. Base quality data are lacking; no much larger clone is found one base away.

The TCR was taken from a female donor with Graves disease. This chain is built from TRBV29-1 and TRBJ1-1; TRBD1 could be the D gene, as 5 bases match. Sequencing was performed on peripheral blood mononuclear cells (PBMCs), taken when the disease was refractory, from a patient treated with antithyroid drugs. DNA sequence: TGCAGCGTTGAGGGAGGTTGGGGGGAAACTGAAGCTTTCTTT. Its protein product is CSVEGGWGETEAFF.